This TCR beta chain was identified in a study of a mutant IDH1 vaccine in newly diagnosed glioma. Study-wide background: Most patients had received both radiotherapy and temozolomide, the prior options being radiotherapy, temozolomide, or both.

A word on this clone: Its antigen is as yet unknown.

Time point defined: week 47, end of study. Mutant IDH1 20-mer peptide, at 300 ug, made up each vaccine dose, with topical imiquimod. Some clones are missing from TCRdb's copy, which holds only in-frame ones; the method was immunoSEQ multiplex PCR. The table shows 35,000 to 40,000 clones, with roughly four fifths occurring only once. The ends lost 5 bases at V and 9 bases at J; junction bases unmatched: 4. The CDR3 consists of 14 residues. Germline V gene data show CDR1 as SEHNR and CDR2 as FQNEAQ (reference sequence). Here the sequenced sample was PBMCs, taken from a glioma patient whose treatment included an IDH1 peptide vaccine. The receptor comes from a man between 40 and 49 years old with glioma. The V gene is TRBV7-9, the J gene TRBJ1-6; 10 nucleotides match TRBD1. This chain's CDR3 is CASSDRTGGSPLHF. For the CDR3, the DNA is TGTGCCAGCAGCGACCGGACAGGGGGTTCACCCCTCCACTTT.